These 30 T cell receptor beta chains were all obtained from the same sample, sequenced in a study of T cells expressing NK-cell markers. From its re-call of the 5' RACE reads, TCRdb lists each CDR3 protein once, without DNA. This sample's table reports approximately 150,000 distinct CDR3 sequences. The specimen sequenced was blood T cells: a sorted CD56 or NKG2C T cell subset, CD4+ or CD8+ T cells, or bulk PBMC T cells (not recorded which). The receptors come from a man in his late teens or twenties in good health.

The chain is built from TRBV11-2 and TRBJ1-1; there is no DNA to check the TCRdb D call of TRBD1. CDR1 SGHAT and CDR2 FQNNGV come from the germline V gene. The CDR3 is 12 amino acids. The CDR3 reads CASSLGGDGAFF. Filled out from reference TRBV11-2 and TRBJ1-1, the complete variable domain reads EAGVAQSPRYKIIEKRQSVAFWCNPISGHATLYWYQQILGQGPKLLIQFQNNGVVDDSQLPKDRFSAERLKGVDSTLKIQPAKLEDSAVYLCASSLGGDGAFFGQGTRLTVV.

The CDR3 protein is CAISEDRNGYTF. V gene TRBV10-3 combines with J gene TRBJ1-2. Per the germline V gene, CDR1 is ENHRY and CDR2 is SYGVKD. The CDR3 contains 12 residues.

V gene TRBV27 combines with J gene TRBJ2-5; TCRdb calls TRBD1, which cannot be checked without DNA. The CDR3 covers 16 residues. Germline V gene sequence: CDR1 MNHEY, CDR2 SMNVEV (reference sequence). CDR3 in amino acids: CASSPRTGGPQETQYF.

This chain joins TRBV19 and TRBJ1-3; absent DNA, TCRdb's TRBD1 call cannot be checked. Germline CDR1 is LNHDA and CDR2 is SQIVND (reference sequence). CDR3 length equals 14 residues. CDR3 loop: CASSSRQGGNTIYF.

The chain joins TRBV12-3 or TRBV12-4 to TRBJ2-5; TCRdb lists TRBD2, though no DNA is available to test this call. The CDR3 covers 14 residues. This chain's CDR3 is CASSPQAGVETQYF.

This sequence joins TRBV5-1 and TRBJ2-1; the D gene TCRdb calls, TRBD1, cannot be checked with no DNA. Germline CDR1 reads SGHRS; CDR2 reads YFSETQ. This CDR3 is 15 amino acids long. The CDR3 loop reads CASSLVGTGGNEQFF.

This chain uses TRBV3-1 with TRBJ1-2. The CDR3 loop spans 16 amino acids. Germline V gives CDR1 LGHDT, CDR2 YNNKEL (reference sequence). The CDR3 is CASSQGATPPHYGYTF. The full variable domain, its missing parts supplied by reference TRBV3-1 and TRBJ1-2, is DTAVSQTPKYLVTQMGNDKSIKCEQNLGHDTMYWYKQDSKKFLKIMFSYNNKELIINETVPNRFSPKSPDKAHLNLHINSLELGDSAVYFCASSQGATPPHYGYTFGSGTRLTVV.

The V and J genes are TRBV28 and TRBJ2-1; no DNA is available, so the TRBD2 call from TCRdb remains unchecked. CDR3 length: 14 amino acids. Per the germline V gene, CDR1 is MDHEN and CDR2 is SYDVKM. The CDR3 sequence: CASTLEGTYNEQFF.

The chain uses TRBV29-1 and TRBJ2-1; without DNA, the TCRdb call of TRBD1 cannot be checked. CDR3 length: 16 residues. In germline, CDR1 is SQVTM, CDR2 ANQGSEA. The CDR3 loop reads CSVEDPAGGAVREQFF.

This chain connects TRBV27 to TRBJ2-5; absent DNA, TCRdb's TRBD1 call cannot be checked. The CDR3 has 13 amino acids. The V gene's germline CDR1 is MNHEY and CDR2 SMNVEV (reference sequence). CDR3: CASSTRQGETQYF.

This chain uses TRBV14 with TRBJ2-7; TCRdb selects TRBD1, and the lack of DNA leaves this call unchecked. This CDR3 is 15 amino acids long. Germline assignment: CDR1 SGHDN and CDR2 FVKESK. The chain's CDR3 is CASRLGTGPPYEQYF.

This chain joins TRBV2 and TRBJ2-5. The CDR3 extends over 15 amino acids. The germline V gene has CDR1 SNHLY and CDR2 FYNNEI. The CDR3 protein is CASSAGELLVETQYF.

The chain joins TRBV7-9 to TRBJ2-3; TCRdb lists TRBD2, though no DNA is available to test this call. This CDR3 comprises 13 residues. Germline V gene sequence: CDR1 SEHNR, CDR2 FQNEAQ (reference sequence). The CDR3: CASSLVGPDTQYF.

The chain recombines TRBV19 with TRBJ1-5. Germline CDR1 and CDR2: LNHDA and SQIVND (reference sequence). This CDR3 spans 13 amino acids. CDR3 sequence reads: CASSIVPAQPQHF.

The CDR3 spells CSAQGGGSYEQYF. The chain is built from TRBV20-1 and TRBJ2-7; TCRdb lists TRBD1, though no DNA is available to test this call. Germline CDR1 is DFQATT and CDR2 is SNEGSKA (reference sequence). The CDR3 contains 13 residues.

V usage is TRBV13 and J usage is TRBJ2-1; checking the TCRdb D call of TRBD2 is not possible without DNA. The CDR3 extends over 16 amino acids. Germline V CDR1 and CDR2: PRHDT, FYEKMQ (reference sequence). The CDR3 spells CASSLVTGLAPDEQFF.

The genes are TRBV7-8 and TRBJ2-4. Germline V gene sequence: CDR1 SGHVS, CDR2 FQNEAQ. There are 15 residues in the CDR3. CDR3 protein: CASSFFWGAKNIQYF.

This chain connects TRBV7-9 to TRBJ1-1. CDR3 size: 12 residues. Germline CDR1 SEHNR, CDR2 FQNEAQ (reference sequence). CDR3 sequence: CASSLVGIEAFF.

The V and J genes are TRBV9 and TRBJ2-7; the D call of TRBD1 rests on TCRdb alone, since no DNA is present to check it. The CDR3 covers 16 residues. CDR1 and CDR2 from the germline V gene are SGDLS and YYNGEE. Here the CDR3 reads CASSQGAGHGSYEQYF.

This chain links TRBV19 with TRBJ2-3; the TCRdb call, TRBD1, lacks DNA for checking. The CDR3 consists of 15 residues. The germline V gene encodes CDR1 LNHDA and CDR2 SQIVND (reference sequence). CDR3 residues: CASSMKDTITDTQYF.

This chain joins TRBV27 and TRBJ2-7. The germline V gene has CDR1 MNHEY and CDR2 SMNVEV (reference sequence). This CDR3 spans 13 amino acids. The CDR3 protein is CASSSFATYEQYF.

The chain joins TRBV27 to TRBJ2-3. Germline V gene data show CDR1 as MNHEY and CDR2 as SMNVEV (reference sequence). The CDR3 spans 12 residues. The chain's CDR3 is CASSPSTDTQYF.

J is TRBJ1-2 and V is TRBV11-3; TCRdb proposes TRBD1, but this gene call is untestable without DNA. The CDR3 is made up of 16 amino acids. CDR1 is SGHNT and CDR2 is YENEEA in the germline V gene. The CDR3: CASSLEGTNANYGYTF.

This chain connects TRBV4-1 to TRBJ2-1; lacking DNA, the TRBD2 call made by TCRdb goes unchecked. The CDR3 runs 18 residues. CDR1 and CDR2 from the germline V gene are MGHRA and YSYEKL. This chain's CDR3 is CASSQVLVALAGSNEQFF.

V is TRBV5-4 and J is TRBJ2-7. The CDR3 loop spans 12 amino acids. The V gene's germline CDR1 is SGHNT and CDR2 YYREEE (reference sequence). The CDR3 reads CASSLNNYEQYF.

The gene calls are TRBV14 and TRBJ2-5; TCRdb returns TRBD2, unconfirmable since there is no DNA. This CDR3 region has 14 residues. The germline V gene has CDR1 SGHDN and CDR2 FVKESK. The CDR3 here is CASSLLGEEETQYF.

This chain joins TRBV6-2 or TRBV6-3 and TRBJ2-5; TCRdb designates TRBD2, a call that cannot be tested without DNA. CDR1 is MNHEY, CDR2 SVGEGT, per germline. This CDR3 comprises 16 residues. CDR3: CASSELGLAGGGTQYF.

The J gene is TRBJ2-6, the V gene TRBV19; as DNA is missing, the TRBD1 call by TCRdb cannot be tested. There are 11 residues in the CDR3. Looked up from germline, CDR1 is LNHDA and CDR2 is SQIVND (reference sequence). CDR3 sequence reads: CASTTGTVLTF.

The chain couples TRBV20-1 to TRBJ2-7; TCRdb returns TRBD2, unconfirmable since there is no DNA. Germline V lookup: CDR1 DFQATT, CDR2 SNEGSKA (reference sequence). CDR3 length equals 14 residues. The CDR3 sequence: CSANKRDTTYEQYF.

The chain employs TRBV12-3 or TRBV12-4 and TRBJ2-3; TCRdb outputs TRBD2, but without DNA this stays unchecked. This CDR3 region has 19 residues. The CDR3 sequence is CASSRTGGGLAGPPDTQYF.